This paragraph covers one TCR beta chain sequence. Some clones are missing from TCRdb's copy, which holds only in-frame ones; the method was immunoSEQ multiplex PCR. The sample includes thousands of clones, 80% to 85% of them seen just once. The data originate from a study of tumor T cells in aggressive B-cell lymphoma. The germline gives CDR1 GTSNPN, CDR2 SVGIG (reference sequence). This CDR3 has 14 residues. V gave up 0 bases and J gave up 1 base, with 10 bases separating them. The sequence was collected from an adult with diffuse large B cell lymphoma. The V call is TRBV30, the J call TRBJ2-7; D perhaps matches TRBD1 (6 bases). Sequencing was carried out using tumor tissue. CDR3: CAWSVGQGSYEQYF. The CDR3 DNA follows: TGTGCCTGGAGTGTAGGGCAGGGGTCCTACGAGCAGTACTTC.